This T cell receptor (beta chain) originates from a study of blood T cell repertoires in COVID-19. Across the study: From T cells, B-cell-depleted T cells, or PBMCs came the material, which was cDNA or gDNA.

This CDR3 has 14 amino acids. The germline V gene encodes CDR1 LGHDT and CDR2 YNNKEL (reference sequence). V trimming: 4 bases; J trimming: 5 bases; junction bases outside the gene matches: 3. Here immunoSEQ multiplex PCR was the method, and the copy in TCRdb shows in-frame clones only, minus some. The repertoire includes around 100,000 clones, around nine tenths of them detected once, and over 15% sits in the top ten. This clone was seen a single time. J is TRBJ1-5 and V is TRBV3-1 (or the pseudogene TRBV3-2); 9 nucleotides match TRBD1. The specimen was peripheral blood. The TCR sequence derives from a human donor in a cohort sampled during active COVID-19. The CDR3 region has the DNA TGTGCCAGCAGCCTAGGGACAGGGCATCAGCCCCAGCATTTT. It yields the protein CASSLGTGHQPQHF.